The 9 T cell receptor beta chains listed next were all sequenced from one sample in a study of OX40 agonist ivuxolimab in advanced cancers. Generated by immunoSEQ multiplex PCR, the TCRdb table keeps only in-frame clones and is missing some. The sample holds about 90,000 clones, over 80% seen once. The sequencing used CD4+ or CD8+ T cells sorted from blood, collected in a trial of the OX40 agonist ivuxolimab. The origin of the receptors is an adult with an advanced solid tumor such as melanoma, head and neck, liver or kidney cancer.

This clone was seen a few times. V usage is TRBV27 and J usage is TRBJ2-1; 9 bases agree with TRBD2. Germline V lookup: CDR1 MNHEY, CDR2 SMNVEV (reference sequence). Trimming took 5 bases from V and 8 from J; bases not matched to a gene: 10. The CDR3 length is 15 residues. CDR3 amino acids: CASSEVAGEVHEQFF. The CDR3 nucleotides are TGTGCCAGCAGTGAAGTAGCGGGAGAGGTCCATGAGCAGTTCTTC.

This rearrangement joins TRBV10-1 to TRBJ2-1, with TRBD2 identical over 11 bases. The CDR3 is made up of 14 amino acids. The germline CDR1 and CDR2 sequences are WNHNN and SYGVQD (reference sequence). The J segment lost 5 bases and the V segment lost 10 bases, leaving 7 bases of the junction unmatched. Here the CDR3 DNA reads TGCGCCACCTCCGGGACTAGCGGCGACAATGAGCAGTTCTTC. This gives the protein CATSGTSGDNEQFF.

This chain links TRBV7-2 with TRBJ2-7; D is perhaps TRBD1 (5 bases). Germline V gene data show CDR1 as SGHTA and CDR2 as FQGNSA. The length of the CDR3 is 15 residues. V dropped 2 bases and J dropped 2 bases, with 13 bases sitting between them. DNA of the CDR3: TGTGCCAGCAGCTTATTCAAGGGGTTCGCCTACGAGCAGTACTTC. Amino acid sequence: CASSLFKGFAYEQYF. Based on the CDR3 plus reference TRBV7-2 and TRBJ2-7, the full variable domain is GAGVSQSPSNKVTEKGKDVELRCDPISGHTALYWYRQSLGQGLEFLIYFQGNSAPDKSGLPSDRFSAERTGGSVSTLTIQRTQQEDSAVYLCASSLFKGFAYEQYFGPGTRLTVT.

The CDR3 DNA is TGTGCCAGCAGCTTAGGAAGGGTCGAGTCGGCTGGCTACACCTTC. It yields the protein CASSLGRVESAGYTF. The chain has TRBV7-2 and TRBJ1-2; D gene uncertain. With 1 base removed from V and 7 bases from J, the gap between germline ends came to 16 bases. Germline V gives CDR1 SGHTA, CDR2 FQGNSA. The CDR3 length is 15 residues.

The chain links TRBV6-1 to TRBJ2-7; TRBD2 is a possible D gene (5 bases). CDR1 is MNHNS and CDR2 is SASEGT in the germline V gene. There are 12 residues in the CDR3. V lost 5 bases, J lost 5 bases, and 10 bases lay in between. The CDR3: CASSFSGNEQYF. The CDR3 DNA reads TGTGCCAGCAGTTTCTCGGGAAACGAGCAGTACTTC.

V usage is TRBV30 and J usage is TRBJ2-7; D is unclear. Trimming removed 5 bases at V and 6 bases at J, with 11 bases between. CDR1 and CDR2 from the germline V gene are GTSNPN and SVGIG (reference sequence). The CDR3 extends over 11 amino acids. CDR3 amino acids: CAWGPTVEQYF. The CDR3, as DNA: TGTGCCTGGGGACCGACGGTCGAGCAGTACTTC.

V gene TRBV6-1 combines with J gene TRBJ2-7; weak D call: TRBD1 (6 bases). Germline CDR1 MNHNS, CDR2 SASEGT. The germline V and J ends were trimmed by 11 bases and 4 bases, with 15 bases remaining between them. CDR3 length: 12 residues. This CDR3 is CAGQDRSYEQYF. The CDR3 DNA reads as TGTGCCGGTCAGGACAGAAGTTACGAGCAGTACTTC.

The gene calls are TRBV7-8 and TRBJ2-5; weak D call: TRBD2 (6 bases). V was pared by 0 bases and J by 7 bases, with 21 bases between. CDR1 and CDR2 (germline): SGHVS, FQNEAQ. CDR3 length: 17 residues. The CDR3 sequence is CASSLASADGSRGTQYF. The CDR3 nucleotides are TGTGCCAGCAGCTTAGCTTCAGCGGACGGGAGTAGAGGGACCCAGTACTTC.

The chain uses TRBV7-3 and TRBJ2-3; 13 bases match TRBD2. Trimming removed 5 bases from V and 5 bases from J; junction bases left unmatched: 4. This CDR3 spans 15 amino acids. In germline, CDR1 is SGHTA, CDR2 FQGTGA. The CDR3 protein is CASSELAGGIDTQYF. CDR3 nucleotide sequence: TGTGCCAGCAGCGAACTAGCGGGAGGGATAGATACGCAGTATTTT.